The 21 T cell receptor beta chains given below trace back to one sample, sequenced in a study of regulatory T cells in long-lasting Graves disease. For TCR beta, libraries came from iRepertoire HTBI primers and Arm-PCR of CDR3 regions. TCRdb called the multiplex PCR reads again in MiXCR, with one record for every CDR3 protein. The table lists about 400,000 distinct CDR3 sequences, roughly 15% of them singletons, with around 20% in the top ten. Regarding time point: newly diagnosed GD, antithyroid drugs for less than 3 months. From RNA extracted from PBMCs, the TCR library was made. These data also featured in a second study, about T cells in Graves' hyperthyroidism and ophthalmopathy.

The sequencing used peripheral blood mononuclear cells (PBMCs), collected at new diagnosis, from a patient treated with antithyroid drugs. Receptor source: a woman aged 18-29 years with Graves disease.

This clonotype was found many times. The DNA for the CDR3 is TGTGCCAGCAAAATAGCGGGAGGAAACGAGCAGTACTTC. This gives the protein CASKIAGGNEQYF. This chain links TRBV12-3 or TRBV12-4 with TRBJ2-7; 10 bases are shared with TRBD2. The junction had 5 bases not matched to a gene; V was cut back by 7 bases and J by 5 bases. The CDR3 runs to 13 residues.

At least ten counts were recorded for this clonotype. V is TRBV12-3 or TRBV12-4 and J is TRBJ1-2; 7 bases align to TRBD1. V trimming: 6 bases; J trimming: 1 base; junction bases outside the gene matches: 14. The CDR3 extends over 17 amino acids. CDR3 in DNA: TGTGCCAGCAGCTCCCCCCCAGGGGGGGGGGTTAACTATGGCTACACCTTC. It is translated as CASSSPPGGGVNYGYTF.

This clonotype was recorded many times. The V call is TRBV2, the J call TRBJ2-1, with 11 nucleotides matching TRBD2. The CDR3 runs 17 residues. The ends lost 6 bases at V and 1 base at J; junction bases unmatched: 8. Germline V gives CDR1 SNHLY, CDR2 FYNNEI. CDR3 protein: CASRWSPSGRSYNEQFF. The CDR3 DNA reads TGTGCCAGCAGGTGGAGTCCTAGCGGGAGGTCCTACAATGAGCAGTTCTTC.

The table lists this clonotype with many counts. The V and J genes are TRBV28 and TRBJ1-2; no clear D. The CDR3 contains 14 residues. The germline V gene has CDR1 MDHEN and CDR2 SYDVKM. Trimming took 3 bases from V and 7 from J, leaving 15 bases between them. CDR3 nucleotides: TGTGCCAGCAGTTTGGCCGTCGGTTCCGGTGGCTACACCTTC. It translates to CASSLAVGSGGYTF.

Turning to this clonotype: One base away lies a much larger clone, so this may be a sequencing read error. The chain couples TRBV29-1 to TRBJ1-1; D perhaps matches TRBD1 (5 bases). Germline V gene lookup returns CDR1 SQVTM and CDR2 ANQGSEA. The germline V and J ends were trimmed by 7 bases and 6 bases, with 15 bases remaining between them. The CDR3 covers 12 residues. The CDR3 is CSASDTGSEAFF. CDR3 coding DNA: TGCAGCGCCTCCGACACAGGATCTGAAGCTTTCTTT.

This clonotype was seen ten or more times. The CDR3 bases are TGCAGTGCTAGACCTAGCGGGAGTGGGGAGACCCAGTACTTC. Protein sequence: CSARPSGSGETQYF. V is TRBV20-1 and J is TRBJ2-5, with 10 bases aligning to TRBD2. V shed 2 bases, J shed 5 bases, and the junction held 5 bases outside the gene matches. The CDR3 extends over 14 amino acids. Germline loops: CDR1 DFQATT, CDR2 SNEGSKA (reference sequence).

This clonotype was observed many times. J is TRBJ1-6 and V is TRBV12-3 or TRBV12-4; D is uncertain. The CDR3 runs 13 residues. Trimming took off 6 bases at V and 9 bases at J, with 12 bases between the two ends. Here the CDR3 DNA reads TGTGCCAGCAGCTCGGCGTCGGTTTCACCCCTCCACTTT. This codes for CASSSASVSPLHF.

The chain combines TRBV4-1 with TRBJ2-7; 9 bases match TRBD2. V lost 1 base, J lost 3 bases, and 13 bases stayed unmatched. The CDR3 is made up of 18 amino acids. The germline V gene has CDR1 MGHRA and CDR2 YSYEKL. The CDR3 DNA follows: TGCGCCAGCAGCCAAGCCGCGGGAGGGCCAAATTTTGTCTACGAGCAGTACTTC. Translating gives CASSQAAGGPNFVYEQYF.

As regards this clonotype: An end of the junction does not agree with germline; a read error may underlie this. The chain joins TRBV2 to TRBJ2-5; no clear D gene. The CDR3 loop spans 14 amino acids. Germline loops: CDR1 SNHLY, CDR2 FYNNEI. The CDR3 DNA reads TGTGCCACCAGTGATTTGCAAGAACAAGAGACCCAGTACTTC. Translated: CATSDLQEQETQYF.

This clonotype was seen repeatedly, ten times or more. The V gene is TRBV6-2 or TRBV6-3, the J gene TRBJ1-2; the D is unclear. The CDR3 covers 13 residues. Germline CDR1 is MNHEY and CDR2 is SVGEGT. Trimming took 8 bases from V and 4 from J, leaving 14 bases between them. The CDR3 DNA sequence: TGTGCCAGCGGCCAGGAATATGGCTATGGCTACACCTTC. It translates to CASGQEYGYGYTF.

The chain links TRBV5-1 to TRBJ2-1, with 15 bases aligning to TRBD2. This CDR3 spans 18 amino acids. Per the germline V gene, CDR1 is SGHRS and CDR2 is YFSETQ. After removal of 4 bases from V and 1 base from J, the junction contained 6 bases not matched to a gene. The CDR3 sequence: CASSLGLAGGLSYNEQFF. CDR3 sequence (DNA): TGCGCCAGCAGCCTGGGACTAGCGGGGGGCCTTTCCTACAATGAGCAGTTCTTC.

The rearrangement uses TRBV2 and TRBJ1-5, with TRBD1 as a possible D gene (5 bases). The ends were cut back, 7 bases at V and 6 bases at J, with 13 bases in the middle. There are 13 residues in the CDR3. The germline CDR1 and CDR2 sequences are SNHLY and FYNNEI. The CDR3 DNA is TGTGCCAGCACCAGGGCGCGAGGTCAGCCCCAGCATTTT. Translated: CASTRARGQPQHF.

In its sample, this clonotype was seen many times. The V gene is TRBV10-3, the J gene TRBJ1-5; D ambiguous. CDR3 length: 13 residues. V was trimmed by 8 bases and J by 0 bases, leaving 8 bases between them. From germline, CDR1 is ENHRY and CDR2 SYGVKD. The CDR3 coding sequence is TGTGCCATCGGGAAGGATAGCAATCAGCCCCAGCATTTT. Translating gives CAIGKDSNQPQHF.

This clonotype was counted many times. The genes are TRBV20-1 and TRBJ2-7; 13 bases agree with TRBD2. The CDR3 is 13 amino acids. With V trimmed by 3 bases and J by 7 bases, 3 bases remained unmatched. Looked up from germline, CDR1 is DFQATT and CDR2 is SNEGSKA (reference sequence). The CDR3 DNA follows: TGCAGTGCTAGGGAACTAGCGGGAGGGGAGCAGTACTTC. It yields the protein CSARELAGGEQYF.

This clonotype was detected ten times or more. The gene calls are TRBV3-1 and TRBJ2-3; D may be TRBD1 or TRBD2 (5 bases each). The CDR3 runs to 16 residues. V shed 1 base and J shed 1 base, with 12 bases lying between them. Per germline, CDR1 LGHDT and CDR2 YNNKEL (reference sequence). CDR3 in DNA: TGTGCCAGCAGCCAAGTCCTCACGGGGCGCACAGATACGCAGTATTTT. Its translation is CASSQVLTGRTDTQYF.

This clonotype was seen at least ten times. This chain links TRBV18 with TRBJ1-1; TRBD1 aligns across 8 bases. This CDR3 is built from 14 residues. V was clipped by 3 bases and J by 4 bases; unmatched bases: 4. Per the germline V gene, CDR1 is KGHSH and CDR2 is LQKENI. The DNA of the CDR3 is TGTGCCAGCTCACCGGGACAGGCGGTCACTGAAGCTTTCTTT. It codes for CASSPGQAVTEAFF.

DNA of the CDR3: TGCGCCAGCAGCCCTCGGGGGGGTGAAAAGGCTAATGAAAAACTGTTTTTT. Translating gives CASSPRGGEKANEKLFF. The chain employs TRBV4-1 and TRBJ1-4; D perhaps matches TRBD1 (5 bases). The CDR3 has 17 amino acids. Deletions cut 4 bases from V and 3 bases from J, with 18 bases between. The germline V gene encodes CDR1 MGHRA and CDR2 YSYEKL.

This clonotype was seen repeatedly, ten times or more. The V and J genes are TRBV3-1 and TRBJ2-7; 7 bases line up with TRBD1. V was pared by 1 base and J by 9 bases, with 15 bases of the junction left unmatched. The germline gives CDR1 LGHDT, CDR2 YNNKEL (reference sequence). The CDR3 length is 16 residues. The CDR3 loop reads CASSQGADRRQKRQYF. In DNA, the CDR3 is TGTGCCAGCAGCCAAGGCGCGGACAGGCGGCAAAAACGGCAGTACTTC.

In this sample, this clonotype turned up many times. The chain has TRBV6-1 and TRBJ2-7, with TRBD1 as a possible D gene (5 bases). The CDR3 is 14 residues long. V was shortened by 7 bases and J by 3 bases, with 16 bases between the two germline ends. Germline V gene sequence: CDR1 MNHNS, CDR2 SASEGT. This CDR3 reads CASTTDPLIYEQYF. The CDR3 DNA reads as TGTGCCAGCACGACAGATCCCCTCATCTACGAGCAGTACTTC.

In its sample, this clonotype was seen many times. The CDR3 nucleotides are TGTGCCAGCAAGTTTTATAGCGGGAAGGATTACGAGCAGTACTTC. It is translated as CASKFYSGKDYEQYF. V usage is TRBV27 and J usage is TRBJ2-7; 8 positions match TRBD2. The trim removed 7 bases at V and 4 bases at J, leaving 12 bases unmatched. CDR3 size: 15 residues. The germline CDR1 and CDR2 sequences are MNHEY and SMNVEV (reference sequence).

As for this clonotype: A much larger clone lies one base from this, so it may be a read error. The CDR3 spells CASSLEGESYEQHF. For the CDR3, the DNA is TGCGCCAGCAGCTTGGAAGGGGAGTCCTACGAGCAGCACTTC. The V call is TRBV5-1, the J call TRBJ2-7; D may be TRBD1 or TRBD2 (5 bases each). The CDR3 extends over 14 amino acids. Germline CDR1 and CDR2: SGHRS and YFSETQ.